A selection of T cell receptor beta chains follows, all from one sample in a study of blood T cell repertoires in COVID-19. Repertoires were generated with immunoSEQ multiplex PCR, while TCRdb's copy carries only in-frame clones and drops some. The table records 450,000 or so clones, about 90% of them present only once. The material sequenced was PBMCs or T cells enriched from blood (not recorded which). These receptors all stem from a man younger than 30 who had recovered from COVID-19. The CDR3 runs from the conserved cysteine through the conserved F or W. The D gene is left open where the match is weak. Clone size is not always given. Where it is, it says once, few, many or a class for expanded clones.

v_gene	j_gene	d_gene	abundance	CDR3aa	CDR3nt
TRBV28	TRBJ2-7	-	once	CASSLPGVYEQYF	TGTGCCAGCAGCCTCCCGGGGGTCTACGAGCAGTACTTC
TRBV6-5	TRBJ2-5	-	-	CASVQNLYQETQYF	TGTGCCAGCGTCCAGAACCTGTACCAAGAGACCCAGTACTTC
TRBV7-3	TRBJ2-3	-	-	CASSSSRGTDTQYF	TGTGCCAGCAGCTCCTCCAGGGGCACAGATACGCAGTATTTT
TRBV10-3	TRBJ2-5	-	-	CAISDGGLGQETQYF	TGTGCCATCAGTGATGGCGGCCTTGGCCAAGAGACCCAGTACTTC
TRBV11-2	TRBJ1-3	TRBD1	-	CASSLGGQGARNTIYF	TGTGCCAGCAGCTTAGGGGGACAGGGGGCGCGGAACACCATATATTTT
TRBV28	TRBJ2-5	TRBD1	-	CASRESTGSETQYF	TGTGCCAGCAGGGAGTCGACAGGGTCGGAGACCCAGTACTTC
TRBV5-1	TRBJ2-2	TRBD2	-	CASSSTSRNTGELFF	TGCGCCAGCAGCTCGACTAGCAGGAACACCGGGGAGCTGTTTTTT
TRBV15	TRBJ1-2	TRBD1	-	CATSRDRGGNYGYTF	TGCGCCACCAGCAGGGACAGGGGGGGGAACTATGGCTACACCTTC
TRBV29-1	TRBJ2-7	-	once	CSVEVVQGKAYEQYF	TGCAGCGTTGAAGTAGTCCAGGGGAAAGCCTACGAGCAGTACTTC
TRBV6-4	TRBJ2-2	TRBD1	-	CASSQTGSLNAGELFF	TGTGCCAGCAGCCAGACAGGGTCTCTTAATGCGGGGGAGCTGTTTTTT
TRBV3-1/TRBV3-2	TRBJ2-5	TRBD1	-	CASSRRGTGLETQYF	TGTGCCAGCAGCCGGCGGGGGACAGGGCTTGAGACCCAGTACTTC
TRBV18	TRBJ1-1	-	-	CASSSEQNTEAFF	TGTGCCAGCTCATCTGAACAGAACACTGAAGCTTTCTTT
TRBV12-3/TRBV12-4	TRBJ1-2	-	-	CASSLSKGGYTF	TGTGCCAGCAGTTTAAGTAAGGGGGGCTACACCTTC
TRBV9	TRBJ2-2	TRBD2	-	CASSEGIAGGKNTGELFF	TGTGCCAGCAGCGAGGGGATAGCGGGAGGAAAAAACACCGGGGAGCTGTTTTTT
TRBV5-1	TRBJ1-3	-	-	CASSLDRGAGNTIYF	TGCGCCAGCAGCTTGGATCGAGGAGCTGGAAACACCATATATTTT
TRBV28	TRBJ1-2	-	once	CASRDSNYGYTF	TGTGCCAGCAGGGACAGCAACTATGGCTACACCTTC
TRBV24-1	TRBJ2-1	-	-	CATRKAVPSYNEQFF	TGTGCCACCAGGAAGGCGGTCCCCTCCTACAATGAGCAGTTCTTC
TRBV5-1	TRBJ2-3	TRBD1	-	CASSLGLRQGKDTQYF	TGCGCCAGCAGCTTGGGATTGAGACAGGGTAAAGATACGCAGTATTTT
TRBV18	TRBJ2-7	TRBD1	-	CASSPLGTGADEQYF	TGTGCCAGCTCACCACTTGGGACAGGGGCCGACGAGCAGTACTTC
TRBV27	TRBJ1-6	TRBD1	-	CASSFEGAGSPLHF	TGTGCCAGCAGTTTTGAGGGGGCTGGATCACCCCTCCACTTT
TRBV10-3	TRBJ1-2	TRBD1	-	CAIDSGRGGQGDYGYTF	TGTGCCATCGATTCGGGCCGCGGCGGACAGGGCGACTATGGCTACACCTTC
TRBV5-6	TRBJ1-6	-	-	CASSLGQSNSPLHF	TGTGCCAGCAGCTTGGGGCAGTCTAATTCACCCCTCCACTTT
TRBV28	TRBJ1-1	-	-	CASSLAGGFNTEAFF	TGTGCCAGCAGTTTGGCCGGGGGATTTAACACTGAAGCTTTCTTT
TRBV4-2	TRBJ1-2	TRBD1	-	CASTQQEQGAGGYTF	TGTGCCAGCACCCAGCAAGAGCAGGGGGCAGGTGGCTACACCTTC
TRBV25-1	TRBJ2-4	-	-	CASSESGAKNIQYF	TGTGCCAGCAGTGAAAGCGGGGCCAAAAACATTCAGTACTTC
TRBV4-1	TRBJ1-5	-	-	CASSLNVENYQPQHF	TGCGCCAGCAGCCTCAACGTCGAGAATTATCAGCCCCAGCATTTT
TRBV14	TRBJ1-2	-	-	CASSQTVVNYGYTF	TGTGCCAGCAGCCAAACAGTAGTGAACTATGGCTACACCTTC
TRBV6-5	TRBJ2-1	TRBD2	-	CASSYAGGNYNEQFF	TGTGCCAGCAGTTACGCGGGGGGGAATTACAATGAGCAGTTCTTC
TRBV6-5	TRBJ2-7	TRBD1	-	CASSYGQGGTYEQYF	TGTGCCAGCAGTTACGGACAGGGGGGAACCTACGAGCAGTACTTC
TRBV6-6	TRBJ1-5	-	-	CASMTGYNQPQHF	TGTGCCAGCATGACGGGATACAATCAGCCCCAGCATTTT
TRBV12-3/TRBV12-4	TRBJ1-2	-	-	CASSGTLYGYTF	TGTGCCAGCAGCGGGACACTTTATGGCTACACCTTC
TRBV12-3/TRBV12-4	TRBJ1-1	-	-	CASSPLTAEAFF	TGTGCCAGCAGCCCTCTTACAGCTGAAGCTTTCTTT
TRBV7-9	TRBJ1-1	-	-	CASSLTEDTEAFF	TGTGCCAGCAGCTTGACAGAGGACACTGAAGCTTTCTTT
TRBV4-2	TRBJ2-7	TRBD1	few	CASSQAGGSYEQYF	TGTGCCAGCAGCCAAGCAGGGGGCTCATACGAGCAGTACTTC
TRBV12-5	TRBJ1-3	TRBD1	-	CASGLKSGQGGNTIYF	TGTGCTAGTGGTTTGAAATCAGGACAGGGAGGGAACACCATATATTTT
TRBV28	TRBJ1-2	-	-	CASSPSSPGYTF	TGTGCCAGCAGTCCCTCGAGTCCTGGCTACACCTTC
TRBV29-1	TRBJ2-3	-	-	CSVSTRFADTQYF	TGCAGCGTTTCGACTAGATTCGCAGATACGCAGTATTTT
TRBV3-1/TRBV3-2	TRBJ1-2	TRBD1	-	CASSRGTTGQRYTF	TGTGCCAGCAGCCGAGGAACGACAGGGCAACGCTACACCTTC
TRBV15	TRBJ1-5	-	-	CATSRDSMGRQPQHF	TGTGCCACCAGCAGAGATTCTATGGGGAGGCAGCCCCAGCATTTT
TRBV21-1	TRBJ2-7	-	-	CASTPLDSSYEQYF	TGTGCCAGCACCCCACTGGACAGTTCCTACGAGCAGTACTTC
TRBV12-3/TRBV12-4	TRBJ1-1	-	-	CASSPPMTEAFF	TGTGCCAGCAGTCCGCCTATGACTGAAGCTTTCTTT
TRBV12-3/TRBV12-4	TRBJ2-7	-	-	CASSLGLGYEQYF	TGTGCCAGCAGTTTAGGACTCGGCTACGAGCAGTACTTC
TRBV4-1	TRBJ2-1	TRBD2	-	CASSQVRGTSGNEQFF	TGCGCCAGCAGCCAAGTCCGTGGGACTAGCGGGAATGAGCAGTTCTTC
TRBV7-2	TRBJ2-5	-	few	CASSPGILARRSQETQYF	TGTGCCAGCAGCCCAGGAATCCTAGCCAGGCGGTCCCAAGAGACCCAGTACTTC
TRBV12-5	TRBJ1-5	TRBD1	-	CASDKTGAQYSNQPQHF	TGTGCTAGTGATAAGACAGGGGCCCAATATAGCAATCAGCCCCAGCATTTT
TRBV19	TRBJ2-1	TRBD2	once	CASSITSGRAYNEQFF	TGTGCCAGTAGTATAACTAGCGGGAGGGCCTACAATGAGCAGTTCTTC
TRBV6-1	TRBJ2-2	-	-	CASSEGTVGTGELFF	TGTGCCAGCAGTGAAGGGACAGTGGGCACCGGGGAGCTGTTTTTT
TRBV4-2	TRBJ1-1	-	-	CASSQDGSEFNTEAFF	TGTGCCAGCAGCCAAGATGGAAGCGAGTTCAACACTGAAGCTTTCTTT
TRBV7-9	TRBJ2-5	TRBD2	-	CASSLAGTRQTQYF	TGTGCCAGCAGCTTAGCTGGGACTAGACAGACCCAGTACTTC
TRBV5-1	TRBJ2-7	TRBD2	once	CASSLGLADTYEQYF	TGCGCCAGCAGCTTGGGACTAGCGGATACCTACGAGCAGTACTTC
TRBV30	TRBJ2-7	-	-	CAWSTGKWLGEQYF	TGTGCCTGGAGTACAGGGAAATGGTTGGGCGAGCAGTACTTC
TRBV25-1	TRBJ2-7	-	-	CASSESGRGALYEQYF	TGTGCCAGCAGTGAATCGGGACGGGGGGCGCTCTACGAGCAGTACTTC